The 27 T cell receptor beta chains presented below share a single source sample, sequenced in a study of blood T cells in healthy people across ages. PCR was performed a second time for about 7 to 11 cycles using a sample-barcoded 5' primer and a J-beta primer mix. MiXCR, applied by TCRdb to the 5' RACE reads, yields one record per CDR3 protein. The sample has about 750,000 distinct CDR3 sequences, less than 70% seen once. The sequenced sample consisted of blood. These receptors were collected from a man older than 75 in good health.

The chain employs TRBV27 and TRBJ2-7, with 8 nucleotides matching TRBD2. The CDR3 runs 12 residues. The ends lost 5 bases at V and 6 bases at J; junction bases unmatched: 3. Looked up from germline, CDR1 is MNHEY and CDR2 is SMNVEV (reference sequence). CDR3 coding DNA: TGTGCCAGCAGTCGGAGCGGGAGCGAGCAGTACTTC. It specifies CASSRSGSEQYF.

The V gene is TRBV2, the J gene TRBJ2-7; TRBD1 aligns across 8 bases. The V segment lost 1 base and the J segment 5 bases; nucleotides outside the gene matches: 4. The germline CDR1 and CDR2 sequences are SNHLY and FYNNEI. The CDR3 totals 14 residues. Written as DNA, the CDR3 is TGTGCCAGCAGTGAAGGTGACAGGGGCCACGAGCAGTACTTC. This gives the protein CASSEGDRGHEQYF.

This chain uses TRBV27 with TRBJ1-5, with TRBD1 as a possible D gene (5 bases). Trimming cost V 3 bases and J 7 bases, with 13 bases left between them. Per the germline V gene, CDR1 is MNHEY and CDR2 is SMNVEV (reference sequence). The CDR3 spans 14 residues. CDR3 loop: CASSLPGLGQPQHF. DNA of the CDR3: TGTGCCAGCAGTTTGCCGGGGCTAGGGCAGCCCCAGCATTTT.

The chain carries TRBV29-1 and TRBJ1-2, with a tentative D call TRBD1 (5 bases). Trimming cost V 4 bases and J 8 bases, with 11 bases left between them. Looked up from germline, CDR1 is SQVTM and CDR2 is ANQGSEA. The CDR3 has 11 amino acids. DNA for the CDR3: TGCAGCGTTGTTTCAGGGTGGGGCTACACCTTC. It encodes CSVVSGWGYTF.

V is TRBV29-1 and J is TRBJ2-7; D perhaps matches TRBD1 (8 bases). The CDR3 is 13 amino acids. The germline V gene encodes CDR1 SQVTM and CDR2 ANQGSEA. With 6 bases removed from V and 0 bases from J, the gap between germline ends came to 12 bases. CDR3 sequence: CSVTGGVSYEQYF. Here the CDR3 DNA reads TGCAGCGTAACAGGGGGGGTCTCCTACGAGCAGTACTTC.

This chain connects TRBV2 to TRBJ2-4; D is unclear. The tail of the sequence fits TRBJ2-7 better, so the J call may be wrong. The CDR3 loop spans 12 amino acids. Germline V CDR1 and CDR2: SNHLY, FYNNEI. In nucleotides, the CDR3 is TGTGCCAGCAGTGACGCCCTCCTCGAGCAGTACTTC. Amino acids: CASSDALLEQYF.

This clonotype appeared a single time. The rearrangement joins TRBV6-5 to TRBJ1-1; no clear D gene. Trimming removed 4 bases at V and 6 bases at J, with 15 bases between. The CDR3 sequence is 14 residues long. Germline values: CDR1 MNHEY, CDR2 SVGAGI. The CDR3 sequence: CASSSVGGYSEAFF. Written as DNA, the CDR3 is TGTGCCAGCAGTTCCGTCGGAGGTTACTCTGAAGCTTTCTTT.

This chain links TRBV5-1 with TRBJ1-2; D remains ambiguous. The CDR3 is 13 residues long. Germline-derived CDR1 and CDR2 are SGHRS and YFSETQ. Trimming removed 7 bases from V and 0 bases from J, with 10 bases in between. In DNA, the CDR3 is TGCGCCAGCGAAGGACCACCTAACTATGGCTACACCTTC. Encoded protein: CASEGPPNYGYTF.

The chain has TRBV6-5 and TRBJ1-1, with no clear D. CDR3 size: 12 residues. V lost 2 bases and J lost 7, with 8 bases in between. Germline loops: CDR1 MNHEY, CDR2 SVGAGI. Here the CDR3 reads CASSYRAGEAFF. The CDR3 nucleotides read TGTGCCAGCAGTTACAGGGCTGGTGAAGCTTTCTTT.

V and J are TRBV29-1 and TRBJ2-1; D perhaps matches TRBD1 (6 bases). Deletions cut 5 bases from V and 10 bases from J, with 18 bases between. The CDR3 spans 13 residues. Germline V gives CDR1 SQVTM, CDR2 ANQGSEA. This chain's CDR3 is CSVQTGNSYEQFF. As DNA, the CDR3 is TGCAGCGTTCAAACAGGGAACTCCTACGAGCAGTTCTTC.

This clonotype was counted between two and nine times. This chain uses TRBV4-2 with TRBJ2-7; TRBD2 matches at 13 bases. Germline CDR1 and CDR2: LGHNA and YNFKEQ. The CDR3 contains 18 residues. V lost 1 base, J lost 3 bases, and 9 bases stayed unmatched. CDR3 amino acids: CASSQGQGTSGNNYEQYF. The CDR3 coding sequence is TGTGCCAGCAGCCAAGGACAGGGGACTAGCGGGAATAACTACGAGCAGTACTTC.

The sample holds a few counts of this clonotype. The CDR3 protein is CSVNPKAGLAGYEQFF. In DNA form, the CDR3 reads TGCAGCGTTAACCCGAAAGCGGGGCTAGCGGGCTATGAGCAGTTCTTC. The rearrangement joins TRBV29-1 to TRBJ2-1, with 8 nucleotides matching TRBD2. The CDR3 has 16 residues. Germline V gene data show CDR1 as SQVTM and CDR2 as ANQGSEA. Trimming took 5 bases from V and 8 from J; bases not matched to a gene: 17.

The sample holds one count of this clonotype. V gene TRBV20-1 combines with J gene TRBJ2-7; TRBD2 is a possible D gene (5 bases). Germline V gene lookup returns CDR1 DFQATT and CDR2 SNEGSKA (reference sequence). V lost 3 bases and J 0 bases, leaving 18 bases between the germline ends. The CDR3 is 16 amino acids. CDR3 in amino acids: CSASPYIYGSSYEQYF. In nucleotides, the CDR3 is TGCAGTGCTAGTCCTTATATATATGGGAGCTCCTACGAGCAGTACTTC.

For the CDR3, the DNA is TGTGCCAGCAGTTACGCCCAAGGGGGAGTGGAGACCCAGTACTTC. Amino acids: CASSYAQGGVETQYF. The chain carries TRBV6-6 and TRBJ2-5; D may be TRBD1 (6 bases). This CDR3 comprises 15 residues. The germline gives CDR1 MNHNY, CDR2 SVGAGI (reference sequence). The ends were cut back, 2 bases at V and 5 bases at J, with 15 bases in the middle.

V usage is TRBV29-1 and J usage is TRBJ2-7, with 11 bases fitting TRBD2. The CDR3 consists of 15 residues. V shed 7 bases, J shed 0 bases, and the junction held 8 bases outside the gene matches. Germline V gene sequence: CDR1 SQVTM, CDR2 ANQGSEA. The DNA for the CDR3 is TGCAGCGCTGCAGCACTAGCGGGAGTCTCCTACGAGCAGTACTTC. It codes for CSAAALAGVSYEQYF.

V gene TRBV20-1 combines with J gene TRBJ2-5; 11 bases agree with TRBD1. The better agreement between TRBJ2-7 and the DNA end casts doubt on the J call. The CDR3 contains 13 residues. CDR1 is DFQATT and CDR2 is SNEGSKA in the germline V gene (reference sequence). CDR3 nucleotide sequence: TGCAGTGCCCTGGACAGGGGGCATGGCGAGCAGTACTTC. As protein: CSALDRGHGEQYF.

The chain is built from TRBV15 and TRBJ2-3; 7 nucleotides align to TRBD2. CDR1 is LNHNV, CDR2 YYDKDF, per germline (reference sequence). J was trimmed by 4 bases and V by 4 bases; bases with no gene match: 5. CDR3 length: 14 residues. CDR3 nucleotide sequence: TGTGCCACCAGCACCCGACTAGCCGCAGATACGCAGTATTTT. Its translation: CATSTRLAADTQYF.

The genes are TRBV25-1 and TRBJ1-6, with no clear D. Per germline, CDR1 MGHDK and CDR2 SYGVNS. CDR3 length: 12 residues. The V end lost 3 bases, the J end lost 9 bases, and 6 bases lay between the germline ends. The CDR3 spells CASSDQVSPLHF. The CDR3 DNA reads TGTGCCAGCAGTGATCAGGTTTCACCCCTCCACTTT.

This chain joins TRBV5-1 and TRBJ2-7, with TRBD1 identical over 9 bases. Germline V gene data show CDR1 as SGHRS and CDR2 as YFSETQ. V lost 3 bases to trimming and J lost 1 base; unmatched junction nucleotides: 8. The CDR3 covers 16 residues. The CDR3 is CASSSLPGQGSYEQYF. The CDR3 DNA sequence: TGCGCCAGCAGCTCACTCCCGGGACAGGGTTCCTACGAGCAGTACTTC.

Only a few counts were recorded for this clonotype. The chain carries TRBV29-1 and TRBJ2-1; D possibly corresponds to TRBD2 (5 bases). The CDR3 spans 16 residues. Germline V gives CDR1 SQVTM, CDR2 ANQGSEA. Trimming pared 5 bases from V and 0 bases from J, leaving 17 bases between. The DNA of the CDR3 is TGCAGCGTTCCACTCCTTAGCGCATACTCCTACAATGAGCAGTTCTTC. Translating gives CSVPLLSAYSYNEQFF.

The chain combines TRBV27 with TRBJ1-6; TRBD1 matches at 9 bases. The CDR3 length is 15 residues. Germline CDR1 and CDR2: MNHEY and SMNVEV (reference sequence). V was pared by 6 bases and J by 6 bases, with 6 bases of the junction left unmatched. The CDR3 sequence is CASSPGTGSNSPLHF. The CDR3 DNA is TGTGCCAGCAGCCCTGGGACAGGGAGTAATTCACCCCTCCACTTT.

This clonotype turned up a few times. V and J are TRBV7-8 and TRBJ2-7, with 9 bases lining up with TRBD1. The CDR3 spans 15 residues. Trimming took 3 bases from V and 5 from J; bases not matched to a gene: 8. Germline lookup yields CDR1 SGHVS and CDR2 FQNEAQ. Here the CDR3 reads CASSFGGTGRDEQYF. The CDR3 nucleotides read TGTGCCAGCAGCTTCGGTGGGACAGGGCGAGACGAGCAGTACTTC.

The J gene is TRBJ2-7, the V gene TRBV9; 7 bases line up with TRBD1. CDR3 length: 14 amino acids. Losses at the gene ends were 3 bases for V and 2 bases for J; bases not matched to a gene: 5. In germline, CDR1 is SGDLS, CDR2 YYNGEE. DNA for the CDR3: TGTGCCAGCAGCGCACGGGACAGCCCCTACGAGCAGTACTTC. Translated, it gives CASSARDSPYEQYF.

Details on this clonotype: This may be a read error, as it is one base from a much larger clone. This chain joins TRBV9 and TRBJ2-4, with D tentatively TRBD2 (5 bases). The germline V and J ends were trimmed by 4 bases and 0 bases, with 26 bases remaining between them. Germline lookup yields CDR1 SGDLS and CDR2 YYNGEE. There are 20 residues in the CDR3. As DNA, the CDR3 is TGTGCCAGCAGCCCCACCATAATGGCTAGCAGGAGTCTAGCCAAAAACATTCAGTACTTC. Translation gives CASSPTIMASRSLAKNIQYF.

This clonotype was counted between two and nine times. This chain links TRBV3-1 with TRBJ2-1, with D maybe TRBD1 (5 bases). The V and J ends lost 1 base and 0 bases respectively, with 10 bases between them. The germline CDR1 and CDR2 sequences are LGHDT and YNNKEL (reference sequence). The length of the CDR3 is 16 residues. CDR3 DNA sequence: TGTGCCAGCAGCCAAGGTGTACAGGACTCCTACAATGAGCAGTTCTTC. Its translation is CASSQGVQDSYNEQFF.

This clonotype has a count of ten or more. This sequence joins TRBV29-1 and TRBJ2-3, with TRBD2 identical over 8 bases. CDR3 length: 16 amino acids. Trimming cost V 2 bases and J 2 bases; bases outside gene matches: 9. In germline, CDR1 is SQVTM, CDR2 ANQGSEA. The CDR3 bases are TGCAGCGTTGAAATACACAGACTAGCGCTCACAGATACGCAGTATTTT. It encodes CSVEIHRLALTDTQYF.

The chain joins TRBV10-3 to TRBJ1-1, with 8 bases identical to TRBD1. CDR1 and CDR2 (germline): ENHRY, SYGVKD. V was pared by 2 bases and J by 6 bases, with 2 bases of the junction left unmatched. The CDR3 loop spans 13 amino acids. The CDR3 DNA is TGTGCCATCAGTGAGCAACAGGGGGCTGAAGCTTTCTTT. It encodes CAISEQQGAEAFF.